The TCR beta chain described here comes from a study of metastatic and nonmetastatic thyroid tumors. There were no patients who had received any treatment before thyroid surgery. In the authors' methods: The authors used CDR3 differences across clinicopathological groups to build a distant-metastasis classifier for papillary thyroid cancer. TCRdb reprocessed the PCR reads using MiXCR. For this entry, the V and J calls and clone size follow TCRdb and not the study's own pipeline. Among about 10,000 clones, approximately 30% were seen once, and the ten largest hold 15% to 20%. J was trimmed by 4 bases and V by 6 bases; bases with no gene match: 18. CDR1 and CDR2 from the germline V gene are SNHLY and FYNNEI. The CDR3 is 17 amino acids.

Sequenced: adjacent normal tissue. The source is a female donor with papillary thyroid cancer or a benign thyroid nodule (not recorded which). Some clones in this sample may be carry-over from other donors' samples. V is TRBV2 and J is TRBJ2-7; 7 positions agree with TRBD1. The chain's CDR3 is CASSEYLGGIMTYEQYF. The CDR3 DNA is TGTGCCAGCAGCGAGTACTTAGGGGGCATTATGACATACGAGCAGTACTTC.